The clone carrying this T cell receptor (beta chain) was seen at least ten times. One entry per CDR3 protein results from TCRdb running MiXCR on the 5' RACE reads. The repertoire consists of about 36,000 distinct CDR3 sequences, with 10% occurring once and the leading ten covering 6.6%. Germline CDR1 reads SGHRS; CDR2 reads YFSETQ. The V end was cut by 2 bases, the J end by 0 bases, with 11 bases between. The CDR3 consists of 15 residues. The sample originates from a study of neurological immune-mediated disorders. V gene TRBV5-1 combines with J gene TRBJ1-1, with D possibly TRBD1 on 5 matching bases. The specimen was PBMCs. The TCR comes from a woman in her twenties or thirties with HTLV-1-associated myelopathy (HAM/TSP). The CDR3 DNA sequence: TGCGCCAGCAGCTTACCCGGGACGGTGAACACTGAAGCTTTCTTT. This gives the protein CASSLPGTVNTEAFF.